The rows below give T cell receptor beta chains drawn from one sample of a study of STAT3 mutations in large granular lymphocyte leukemia. Some clones are missing from TCRdb's copy, which holds only in-frame ones; the method was immunoSEQ multiplex PCR. Of roughly 3,200 clones listed, roughly 41% were seen once; the top ten hold roughly 60%. The specimen was peripheral blood mononuclear cells. The receptors here all came from a man aged 45 to 65 with T-cell large granular lymphocyte leukemia. Some clones in this sample may be carry-over from other donors' samples. Both conserved end residues are part of each CDR3. A D gene is named only where the DNA matches it firmly. Only part of the rows carry a size: once, few, many, or a class if the clone is expanded.

>TRBV18|TRBD1|TRBJ2-1|.
CASSLRQGKYNEQFF
TGTGCCAGCTCGCTACGACAGGGGAAATACAATGAGCAGTTCTTC
>TRBV27|.|TRBJ2-1|few
CASNRGAGNEQFF
TGTGCCAGCAATAGGGGGGCAGGCAATGAGCAGTTCTTC
>TRBV29-1|.|TRBJ2-7|.
CSVEDPADLYEQYF
TGCAGCGTTGAAGATCCGGCGGACCTTTACGAGCAGTACTTC
>TRBV5-1|.|TRBJ1-6|medium-sized
CASCYVPGSTPRSPLHF
TGCGCCAGCTGCTATGTCCCGGGGTCGACCCCTCGTTCACCCCTCCACTTT
>TRBV4-1|.|TRBJ2-7|few
CASSQGTGSSYEQYF
TGCGCCAGCAGCCAGGGGACGGGAAGCTCCTACGAGCAGTACTTC
>TRBV5-1|TRBD2|TRBJ2-3|once
CASSLVWLGRVTDTQYF
TGCGCCAGCAGCTTGGTATGGCTCGGGAGGGTGACAGATACGCAGTATTTT
>TRBV9|TRBD2|TRBJ2-3|.
CASSDLSGSASDTQYF
TGTGCCAGCAGCGATCTTAGCGGGAGCGCCTCAGATACGCAGTATTTT
>TRBV5-8|TRBD2|TRBJ2-7|.
CASSSGLAANYEQYF
TGTGCCAGCAGCTCCGGACTAGCGGCGAACTACGAGCAGTACTTC
>TRBV5-6|.|TRBJ2-6|.
CASNLYREGSGANVLTF
TGTGCCAGCAACCTTTACCGAGAGGGGTCTGGGGCCAACGTCCTGACTTTC
>TRBV5-4|.|TRBJ1-1|few
CASSLGGRPNTEAFF
TGTGCCAGCAGCTTGGGCGGCAGGCCGAACACTGAAGCTTTCTTT
>TRBV30|.|TRBJ2-3|.
CAWSSEGGSTQYF
TGTGCCTGGAGTTCGGAAGGTGGCAGTACGCAGTATTTT
>TRBV18|.|TRBJ2-7|.
CASSPLGANDEQYF
TGTGCCAGCTCACCACTGGGTGCCAACGACGAGCAGTACTTC
>TRBV25-1|.|TRBJ2-2|.
CASTVGRELFF
TGTGCCAGCACCGTGGGAAGGGAGCTGTTTTTT
>TRBV5-6|.|TRBJ2-7|.
CASSWGLPGSYEQYF
TGTGCCAGCAGCTGGGGTCTGCCGGGCTCCTACGAGCAGTACTTC
>TRBV4-2|.|TRBJ1-1|.
CASSQEGGNTEAFF
TGTGCCAGCAGCCAAGAGGGGGGGAACACTGAAGCTTTCTTT
>TRBV5-1|.|TRBJ1-2|few
CASSLVSGNYGYTF
TGCGCCAGCAGCTTGGTGTCAGGGAACTATGGCTACACCTTC
>TRBV18|TRBD1|TRBJ1-1|.
CASSPGGQGTTEAFF
TGTGCCAGCTCACCGGGCGGACAGGGGACCACTGAAGCTTTCTTT
>TRBV5-1|.|TRBJ1-6|.
CASSLERGTYSPLHF
TGCGCCAGCAGCTTGGAGCGGGGAACCTATTCACCCCTCCACTTT
>TRBV5-4|.|TRBJ1-2|few
CASSLVGSGQYGYTF
TGTGCCAGCAGCTTGGTAGGGTCGGGGCAGTATGGCTACACCTTC
>TRBV5-1|TRBD1|TRBJ1-2|.
CASSSGTGGESYTF
TGCGCCAGCAGCTCAGGGACAGGGGGCGAGAGCTACACCTTC
>TRBV21-1|.|TRBJ2-5|few
CASSGTEYQETQYF
TGTGCCAGCAGCGGGACAGAGTACCAAGAGACCCAGTACTTC
>TRBV7-9|.|TRBJ2-3|.
CASSVDSVPDTQYF
TGTGCCAGCAGCGTTGACTCGGTCCCAGATACGCAGTATTTT
>TRBV27|.|TRBJ2-7|few
CASSPRQAVYEQYF
TGTGCCAGCAGTCCCAGACAGGCAGTCTACGAGCAGTACTTC
>TRBV20-1|.|TRBJ2-1|large
CSAINNNEQFF
TGCAGTGCTATAAACAACAATGAGCAGTTCTTC
>TRBV4-3|.|TRBJ1-4|few
CASSQVTANEKLFF
TGCGCCAGCAGCCAGGTGACGGCTAATGAAAAACTGTTTTTT
>TRBV27|.|TRBJ2-1|few
CASSLYGLARYNEQFF
TGTGCCAGCAGTTTATATGGCTTAGCAAGATACAATGAGCAGTTCTTC
>TRBV7-2|TRBD2|TRBJ2-1|few
CASSPIAGGLSYNEQFF
TGTGCCAGCAGCCCGATAGCGGGAGGGCTGAGTTACAATGAGCAGTTCTTC
>TRBV5-4|.|TRBJ1-2|.
CASSWDRGGSGYTF
TGTGCCAGCAGCTGGGATCGGGGAGGGTCTGGCTACACCTTC
>TRBV6-5|.|TRBJ2-5|once
CASRLQGRGTQYF
TGTGCCAGCAGGCTGCAGGGGAGGGGGACCCAGTACTTC
>TRBV7-9|.|TRBJ1-3|few
CASSFPLGSGNTIYF
TGTGCCAGCAGCTTCCCCCTTGGCTCTGGAAACACCATATATTTT
>TRBV27|TRBD1|TRBJ2-5|.
CASSFRDRVETQYF
TGTGCCAGCAGTTTCCGCGACAGGGTTGAGACCCAGTACTTC
>TRBV4-3|.|TRBJ2-7|.
CASSQGQGAYEQYF
TGCGCCAGCAGCCAAGGTCAGGGTGCCTACGAGCAGTACTTC
>TRBV5-1|TRBD1|TRBJ2-7|.
CASSLEQGAREQYF
TGCGCCAGCAGCTTGGAACAGGGGGCTCGCGAGCAGTACTTC
>TRBV5-4|.|TRBJ2-7|.
CASSTRDGDSYEQYF
TGTGCCAGCAGCACCCGGGACGGAGACTCCTACGAGCAGTACTTC
>TRBV5-4|TRBD1|TRBJ1-2|many
CASSSTLTGDYGYTF
TGTGCCAGCAGCTCTACTCTGACAGGGGACTATGGCTACACCTTC
>TRBV5-1|TRBD1|TRBJ1-2|.
CASSPPRQGGYGYTF
TGCGCCAGCAGCCCCCCCCGACAGGGCGGCTATGGCTACACCTTC
>TRBV18|TRBD2|TRBJ2-7|large
CASSLTSGSHEQYF
TGTGCCAGCTCTCTGACTAGCGGGAGCCACGAGCAGTACTTC